Sequencing of this TCR beta chain was carried out in a study of blood T cell repertoires in COVID-19. In the study overall: COVID-19 samples collected from the United States, Italy and Spain covered acute and convalescent phases. The cDNA or gDNA used as material had been derived from T cells, B-cell-depleted T cells, or PBMCs.

TCRdb's copy holds only in-frame clones and misses some; the assay was immunoSEQ multiplex PCR. The sample yields 140,000 to 150,000 clones, roughly 86% seen once. The material sequenced was peripheral blood. This receptor was taken from a human donor in a cohort sampled during active COVID-19.

The DNA for the CDR3 is TGTGCCAGCTGGACAGGGTATTGGACAGATACGCAGTATTTT. Translation gives CASWTGYWTDTQYF. The gene calls are TRBV14 and TRBJ2-3, with 8 bases that match TRBD1. The junction had 7 bases not matched to a gene; V was cut back by 8 bases and J by 3 bases. The CDR3 covers 14 residues. The germline V gene encodes CDR1 SGHDN and CDR2 FVKESK.